The 13 T cell receptor beta chains reported below all come from one sample, sequenced in a study of T cells in narcolepsy. The method was immunoSEQ multiplex PCR; TCRdb's version includes in-frame clones alone and lacks a portion of them. The sample includes around 30,000 clones, roughly 77% of them seen just once. Sequenced sample: memory (CD45RA-) CD4+ T cells from blood. Receptors were obtained from a human donor in good health.

The rearrangement joins TRBV6-1 to TRBJ1-5; 7 nucleotides align to TRBD1. The CDR3 totals 13 residues. The V segment lost 4 bases and the J segment 4 bases; nucleotides outside the gene matches: 1. Germline loops: CDR1 MNHNS, CDR2 SASEGT. The CDR3 DNA reads TGTGCCAGCAGTGCAGGGGGAAATCAGCCCCAGCATTTT. Its translation is CASSAGGNQPQHF.

The CDR3 coding sequence is TGTGCCTGGGATGGACGGGGCTATGGCTACACCTTC. Translation gives CAWDGRGYGYTF. The chain links TRBV30 to TRBJ1-2; D is ambiguous. From germline, CDR1 is GTSNPN and CDR2 SVGIG (reference sequence). V was trimmed by 5 bases and J by 4 bases, leaving 11 bases between them. The CDR3 has 12 residues.

The gene calls are TRBV5-6 and TRBJ1-1; 7 positions agree with TRBD1. Trimming removed 4 bases from V and 1 base from J; junction bases left unmatched: 7. Germline V lookup: CDR1 SGHDT, CDR2 YYEEEE. The CDR3 consists of 15 residues. CDR3 in DNA: TGTGCCAGCAGCACTTGGACAGGAAAGAACACTGAAGCTTTCTTT. Its translation is CASSTWTGKNTEAFF.

CDR3 sequence: CASSIQKLAGEQYF. The DNA of the CDR3 is TGTGCCAGTAGTATCCAAAAACTAGCGGGGGAGCAGTACTTC. The chain joins TRBV19 to TRBJ2-7, with 10 bases that match TRBD2. CDR3 length: 14 amino acids. After removal of 3 bases from V and 7 bases from J, the junction contained 6 bases not matched to a gene. Germline assignment: CDR1 LNHDA and CDR2 SQIVND (reference sequence).

This clone turned up a few times. The V and J genes are TRBV15 and TRBJ2-7, with TRBD1 identical over 10 bases. This CDR3 contains 17 residues. Germline-derived CDR1 and CDR2 are LNHNV and YYDKDF (reference sequence). The V and J ends lost 0 bases and 5 bases, in that order; junction bases with no gene match: 10. CDR3 coding DNA: TGTGCCACCAGCAGAGAGGGACCGGGACAGGGGTTCAACGAGCAGTACTTC. It codes for CATSREGPGQGFNEQYF.

The CDR3 region is CASSLVDSVRQETQYF. CDR3 coding DNA: TGTGCCAGCAGCTTAGTAGATTCGGTTCGGCAAGAGACCCAGTACTTC. V gene TRBV11-3 combines with J gene TRBJ2-5, with D unresolved. This CDR3 is 16 amino acids long. Germline V CDR1 and CDR2: SGHNT, YENEEA. V shed 1 base and J shed 2 bases, with 14 bases lying between them.

This clone was counted a single time. The gene calls are TRBV10-1 and TRBJ1-5, with D possibly being TRBD1 (5 bases). Per germline, CDR1 WNHNN and CDR2 SYGVQD (reference sequence). V lost 4 bases, J lost 9 bases, and 13 bases lay in between. The CDR3 totals 13 residues. The DNA for the CDR3 is TGCGCCAGCAGTGCCCAAGGGGATTTGCCCCAGCATTTT. It translates to CASSAQGDLPQHF.

J is TRBJ1-1 and V is TRBV2; TRBD1 agrees at 7 bases. Per germline, CDR1 SNHLY and CDR2 FYNNEI. Trimming removed 6 bases from V and 1 base from J; junction bases left unmatched: 8. This CDR3 region has 15 residues. The CDR3 sequence is CASRDRVNTNTEAFF. CDR3 in DNA: TGTGCCAGCAGAGACAGGGTAAACACGAACACTGAAGCTTTCTTT.

This clone has a single count. The chain recombines TRBV5-1 with TRBJ2-1; 9 positions match TRBD1. The V gene's germline CDR1 is SGHRS and CDR2 YFSETQ. The CDR3 is made up of 17 amino acids. The ends lost 4 bases at V and 8 bases at J; junction bases unmatched: 16. The CDR3 reads CASSRGVGGQGGDEQFF. The CDR3 region has the DNA TGCGCCAGCAGCAGGGGCGTTGGGGGACAGGGAGGGGATGAGCAGTTCTTC.

Points on this clone: Its ends do not fully match the called genes, so a read error is possible. CDR3 sequence: CASSEEDGIRGYTF. The CDR3 region has the DNA TGCGCCAGCAGCGAAGAAGACGGGATTCGGGGCTACACCTTC. This sequence joins TRBV4-1 and TRBJ1-2; D unresolved. The CDR3 covers 14 residues. Germline V gene sequence: CDR1 MGHRA, CDR2 YSYEKL.

The J gene is TRBJ1-2, the V gene TRBV19; weak D call: TRBD1 (5 bases). The CDR3 has 12 residues. Germline V CDR1 and CDR2: LNHDA, SQIVND (reference sequence). Trimming took 6 bases from V and 7 from J, leaving 12 bases between them. CDR3 protein: CASSRQLSGYTF. In DNA form, the CDR3 reads TGTGCCAGTAGCAGACAGTTGAGTGGCTACACCTTC.

The chain combines TRBV5-1 with TRBJ1-1; the D gene is possibly TRBD1 (6 bases). Germline CDR1 SGHRS, CDR2 YFSETQ. The CDR3 length is 15 residues. V was shortened by 7 bases and J by 0 bases, with 16 bases between the two germline ends. CDR3 sequence reads: CASRGGGSLNTEAFF. In DNA form, the CDR3 reads TGCGCCAGCCGCGGGGGGGGCAGCTTGAACACTGAAGCTTTCTTT.

This chain uses TRBV7-3 with TRBJ2-1; tentative D call: TRBD1 (5 bases). The germline CDR1 and CDR2 sequences are SGHTA and FQGTGA. The CDR3 covers 14 residues. The germline V and J ends were trimmed by 5 bases and 2 bases, with 10 bases remaining between them. The CDR3 loop reads CASSPGRAYNEQFF. For the CDR3, the DNA is TGTGCCAGCAGCCCGGGCAGGGCCTACAATGAGCAGTTCTTC.